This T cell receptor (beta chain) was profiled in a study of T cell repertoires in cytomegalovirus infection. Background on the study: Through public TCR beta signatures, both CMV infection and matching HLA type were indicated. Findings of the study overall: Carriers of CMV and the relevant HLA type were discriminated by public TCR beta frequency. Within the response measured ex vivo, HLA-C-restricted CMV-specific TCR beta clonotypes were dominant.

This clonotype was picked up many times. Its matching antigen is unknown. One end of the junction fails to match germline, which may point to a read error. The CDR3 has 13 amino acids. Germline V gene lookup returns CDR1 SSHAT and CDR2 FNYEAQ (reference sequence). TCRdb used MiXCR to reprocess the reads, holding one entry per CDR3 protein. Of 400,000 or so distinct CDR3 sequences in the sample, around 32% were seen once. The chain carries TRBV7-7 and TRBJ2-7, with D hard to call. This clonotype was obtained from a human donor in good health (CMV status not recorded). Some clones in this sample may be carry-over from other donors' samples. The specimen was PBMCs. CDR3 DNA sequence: TGTGCTAGCAGCCACGGAGACCGGTACGAGCAGTACTTC. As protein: CASSHGDRYEQYF.